Listed below are T cell receptor beta chains from one sample, sequenced in a study of OX40 agonist ivuxolimab in advanced cancers. Sequencing used immunoSEQ multiplex PCR; TCRdb keeps in-frame clones, though not all of them. The profile shows around 95,000 clones, 85% to 90% of them singletons. The sample was CD4+ or CD8+ T cells sorted from blood, taken in a trial of the OX40 agonist ivuxolimab. These receptors came from an adult with an advanced solid tumor such as melanoma, head and neck, liver or kidney cancer. CDR3s include the opening cysteine and the closing phenylalanine or tryptophan. D genes are given only for firm matches. Size is stated for part of the rows, as once, few or many counts, or as a class when the clone is expanded.

D gene,V gene,J gene,clone size,CDR3 protein,CDR3 DNA
.,TRBV18,TRBJ2-1,.,CASSPSVLGNEQFF,TGTGCCAGCTCACCATCGGTGCTCGGCAATGAGCAGTTCTTC
.,TRBV7-8,TRBJ2-7,.,CASSLESGAYEQYF,TGTGCCAGCAGCTTAGAATCGGGAGCGTACGAGCAGTACTTC
.,TRBV6-5,TRBJ2-1,.,CASSFNNEQFF,TGTGCCAGCAGTTTCAACAATGAGCAGTTCTTC
.,TRBV15,TRBJ1-1,.,CATSLGAGTEAFF,TGTGCCACCAGCTTGGGAGCGGGCACTGAAGCTTTCTTT
.,TRBV20-1,TRBJ1-2,many,CSAHKGGYTF,TGCAGTGCCCATAAGGGGGGCTACACCTTC
TRBD2,TRBV6-6,TRBJ2-7,few,CASSPSGIPYEQYF,TGTGCCAGCAGCCCCAGCGGGATCCCCTACGAGCAGTACTTC
TRBD2,TRBV10-1,TRBJ2-1,.,CASSESKRGRSYNEQFF,TGCGCCAGCAGTGAGTCGAAGCGGGGACGCTCCTACAATGAGCAGTTCTTC
TRBD2,TRBV27,TRBJ2-1,.,CASSLRLAGGLNEQFF,TGTGCCAGCAGTTTACGACTAGCGGGAGGTTTGAATGAGCAGTTCTTC
TRBD1,TRBV5-1,TRBJ1-1,few,CASSLVRDRGLSDTEAFF,TGCGCCAGCAGCTTGGTACGGGACAGGGGGCTCTCGGACACTGAAGCTTTCTTT
TRBD1,TRBV19,TRBJ1-5,once,CASWTGPNQPQHF,TGTGCCAGTTGGACAGGGCCCAATCAGCCCCAGCATTTT
.,TRBV13,TRBJ1-2,once,CASSLWGHPLTGGYTF,TGTGCCAGCAGCTTATGGGGGCACCCTTTGACGGGAGGCTACACCTTC
.,TRBV7-9,TRBJ2-3,few,CASSLPFPGGPQYF,TGTGCCAGCAGCTTACCCTTCCCCGGAGGGCCGCAGTATTTT
.,TRBV2,TRBJ2-7,.,CASSDTFGRAYEQYF,TGTGCCAGCAGTGATACCTTCGGGAGAGCCTACGAGCAGTACTTC